Below, 31 T cell receptor beta chains from the same sample are listed, as sequenced in a study of shared clonotypes between healthy human individuals. The table came from immunoSEQ multiplex PCR; TCRdb's copy has only in-frame clones and leaves some out. The data show some 2 million clones, with 85% to 95% seen just once and 0.13% held by the top ten. The sequencing sample was made of naive CD4+ T cells sorted from blood. Subset here: CD45RA+ positively selected. These receptors all come from a man in his late teens or twenties in good health.

The chain recombines TRBV6-1 with TRBJ1-5, with D perhaps TRBD1 (6 bases). V shed 4 bases and J shed 3 bases, with 16 bases lying between them. The CDR3 runs to 16 residues. The germline V gene has CDR1 MNHNS and CDR2 SASEGT. The CDR3: CASSGRTRGFNQPQHF. CDR3 sequence (DNA): TGTGCCAGCAGTGGCAGGACCAGGGGTTTCAATCAGCCCCAGCATTTT.

The rearrangement links TRBV9 to TRBJ1-4; 7 bases are a match to TRBD1. CDR1 is SGDLS and CDR2 is YYNGEE in the germline V gene. There are 17 residues in the CDR3. With 4 bases clipped from V and 7 bases from J, the junction kept 16 bases outside the gene matches. This CDR3 is CASSPRQGSVASEKLFF. In DNA, the CDR3 is TGTGCCAGCAGCCCCCGACAGGGATCGGTAGCGAGTGAAAAACTGTTTTTT.

The chain's CDR3 is CASSLDGSYEQYF. CDR3 coding DNA: TGTGCCAGCAGTTTAGACGGCTCCTACGAGCAGTACTTC. J is TRBJ2-7 and V is TRBV28; D remains ambiguous. The CDR3 contains 13 residues. V gave up 2 bases and J gave up 0 bases, with 5 bases separating them. Germline lookup yields CDR1 MDHEN and CDR2 SYDVKM.

For the CDR3, the DNA is TGTGCCAGCACACAGGCAAATCAGCCCCAGCATTTT. This gives the protein CASTQANQPQHF. The V gene is TRBV19, the J gene TRBJ1-5; D might be TRBD1 (5 bases). V lost 9 bases, J lost 4 bases, and 10 bases lay in between. Germline lookup yields CDR1 LNHDA and CDR2 SQIVND (reference sequence). The length of the CDR3 is 12 residues.

V usage is TRBV2 and J usage is TRBJ1-4; D not certain. This CDR3 contains 12 residues. V lost 5 bases, J lost 7 bases, and 8 bases lay in between. Germline V gives CDR1 SNHLY, CDR2 FYNNEI. CDR3 coding DNA: TGTGCCAGCAGTACCAGGACTGAAAAACTGTTTTTT. Protein: CASSTRTEKLFF.

The chain has TRBV6-1 and TRBJ1-6, with TRBD1 matching over 7 bases. From germline, CDR1 is MNHNS and CDR2 SASEGT. This CDR3 contains 14 residues. V shed 6 bases, J shed 6 bases, and the junction held 5 bases outside the gene matches. The CDR3 sequence is CASRETGSNSPLHF. In DNA form, the CDR3 reads TGTGCCAGCAGGGAGACAGGGAGTAATTCACCCCTCCACTTT.

This chain connects TRBV5-8 to TRBJ2-7; D possibly corresponds to TRBD1 (5 bases). Per the germline V gene, CDR1 is SGHTS and CDR2 is YDEGEE. Between the trimmed V and J ends, which lost 4 bases and 4 bases, there was a span of 15 bases. This CDR3 is 14 amino acids long. The CDR3 reads CASSAFPGLYEQYF. The CDR3 coding sequence is TGTGCCAGCAGCGCTTTCCCAGGGTTATACGAGCAGTACTTC.

The chain recombines TRBV27 with TRBJ1-4; 10 bases match TRBD1. Germline V CDR1 and CDR2: MNHEY, SMNVEV (reference sequence). The CDR3 sequence is 18 residues long. The trim removed 3 bases at V and 8 bases at J, leaving 15 bases unmatched. CDR3 amino acids: CASSFLRDRGGSREKLFF. CDR3 nucleotides: TGTGCCAGCAGTTTTCTCCGGGACAGGGGAGGGTCGCGCGAAAAACTGTTTTTT.

The rearrangement joins TRBV28 to TRBJ2-7; 9 bases fit TRBD2. The CDR3 sequence is 19 residues long. J lost 0 bases, V lost 1 base, and 13 bases had no gene match. Germline V gives CDR1 MDHEN, CDR2 SYDVKM. This chain's CDR3 is CASSLYERGAGPPSYEQYF. CDR3 nucleotide sequence: TGTGCCAGCAGTTTATATGAGCGGGGGGCAGGGCCCCCCTCCTACGAGCAGTACTTC.

The chain is built from TRBV5-6 and TRBJ2-3, with TRBD1 matching 9 bases. Germline CDR1 SGHDT, CDR2 YYEEEE. The CDR3 extends over 13 amino acids. The V and J ends lost 9 bases and 4 bases, in that order; junction bases with no gene match: 6. CDR3: CATGRDRADTQYF. The CDR3 bases are TGTGCCACCGGTCGGGACAGGGCAGATACGCAGTATTTT.

This clone was seen once. The rearrangement joins TRBV28 to TRBJ2-7; TRBD1 agrees at 7 bases. The CDR3 spans 14 residues. The germline CDR1 and CDR2 sequences are MDHEN and SYDVKM. With 6 bases clipped from V and 3 bases from J, the junction kept 8 bases outside the gene matches. The CDR3 protein is CASRSGGALYEQYF. For the CDR3, the DNA is TGTGCCAGCAGGTCAGGGGGTGCCCTCTACGAGCAGTACTTC.

The chain carries TRBV4-3 and TRBJ2-7; 13 bases align to TRBD2. The germline V gene has CDR1 LGHNA and CDR2 YSLEER. The J segment lost 2 bases and the V segment lost 4 bases, leaving 2 bases of the junction unmatched. This CDR3 is built from 15 residues. The CDR3 loop is CASSRGTSGTYEQYF. The CDR3 DNA reads as TGCGCCAGCAGCCGCGGGACTAGCGGGACCTACGAGCAGTACTTC.

The chain combines TRBV5-4 with TRBJ2-2, with TRBD2 matching 8 bases. The V segment lost 4 bases and the J segment 6 bases; nucleotides outside the gene matches: 11. Germline CDR1 is SGHNT and CDR2 is YYREEE (reference sequence). CDR3 length: 16 residues. The CDR3 region is CASSLGLALSPGELFF. CDR3 nucleotide sequence: TGTGCCAGCAGCCTCGGACTAGCCCTTAGCCCCGGGGAGCTGTTTTTT. Together with reference TRBV5-4 and TRBJ2-2, the CDR3 gives the full variable domain: ETGVTQSPTHLIKTRGQQVTLRCSSQSGHNTVSWYQQALGQGPQFIFQYYREEENGRGNFPPRFSGLQFPNYSSELNVNALELDDSALYLCASSLGLALSPGELFFGEGSRLTVL.

The chain combines TRBV7-2 with TRBJ2-3; TRBD2 matches at 14 bases. V lost 3 bases, J lost 2 bases, and 1 base stayed unmatched. Germline lookup yields CDR1 SGHTA and CDR2 FQGNSA. The CDR3 sequence is 16 residues long. The CDR3 protein is CASSLTSGRATDTQYF. In DNA form, the CDR3 reads TGTGCCAGCAGCTTGACTAGCGGGAGGGCCACAGATACGCAGTATTTT.

The chain recombines TRBV14 with TRBJ2-1; weak D call: TRBD2 (5 bases). V was trimmed by 2 bases and J by 6 bases, leaving 14 bases between them. Germline CDR1 and CDR2: SGHDN and FVKESK. The CDR3 is 15 residues long. CDR3 nucleotide sequence: TGTGCCAGCAGCCAAACTAGTATAGGTGGCAATGAGCAGTTCTTC. This sequence encodes CASSQTSIGGNEQFF.

This clone was recorded a few times. The rearrangement links TRBV10-3 to TRBJ2-2; D remains unclear. V gave up 6 bases and J gave up 2 bases, with 4 bases separating them. This CDR3 region has 12 residues. The germline CDR1 and CDR2 sequences are ENHRY and SYGVKD. The chain's CDR3 is CAIRTNTGELFF. The CDR3 nucleotides are TGTGCCATCAGGACCAACACCGGGGAGCTGTTTTTT.

J is TRBJ1-1 and V is TRBV11-2, with TRBD1 matching 9 bases. CDR1 and CDR2 from the germline V gene are SGHAT and FQNNGV. The CDR3 totals 14 residues. Trimming took 5 bases from V and 6 from J; bases not matched to a gene: 7. The CDR3 region is CASSLTGGIPEAFF. The DNA for the CDR3 is TGTGCCAGCAGCCTGACAGGGGGGATCCCTGAAGCTTTCTTT.

This clone was recorded only once. As DNA, the CDR3 is TGTGCCAGCAGCCGGACGGACAGGGCAACTAATGAAAAACTGTTTTTT. Its protein is CASSRTDRATNEKLFF. The chain carries TRBV4-2 and TRBJ1-4, with 8 bases lining up with TRBD1. Germline V gene data show CDR1 as LGHNA and CDR2 as YNFKEQ. V lost 4 bases and J lost 0; bases outside the gene matches: 4. The CDR3 consists of 16 residues.

V and J are TRBV7-9 and TRBJ2-1; a weak D match, TRBD2 (6 bases). Germline values: CDR1 SEHNR, CDR2 FQNEAQ (reference sequence). This CDR3 spans 16 amino acids. V was pared by 1 base and J by 5 bases, with 15 bases between. The DNA of the CDR3 is TGTGCCAGCAGCTTAGTACCCGGGTGGGGGGACAATGAGCAGTTCTTC. Protein sequence: CASSLVPGWGDNEQFF.

The chain couples TRBV5-1 to TRBJ1-4, with D unclear. CDR1 and CDR2 from the germline V gene are SGHRS and YFSETQ. The V and J ends lost 0 bases and 8 bases respectively, with 14 bases between them. The CDR3 sequence is 15 residues long. For the CDR3, the DNA is TGCGCCAGCAGCTTGGGAGGTCAGGTGGGGGAAAAACTGTTTTTT. Amino acid sequence: CASSLGGQVGEKLFF.

CDR3 sequence reads: CASSLPHRASYEQYF. The CDR3 DNA sequence: TGTGCCAGCAGTTTACCGCACCGGGCCTCCTACGAGCAGTACTTC. This rearrangement joins TRBV28 to TRBJ2-7, with D hard to call. Germline assignment: CDR1 MDHEN and CDR2 SYDVKM. The CDR3 consists of 15 residues. Trimming pared 2 bases from V and 0 bases from J, leaving 11 bases between.

On this clone: At the DNA level, this CDR3 is encoded by other sequences in the same sample as well. The V call is TRBV29-1, the J call TRBJ2-7; 7 bases are a match to TRBD1. CDR1 and CDR2 from the germline V gene are SQVTM and ANQGSEA. CDR3 length: 12 amino acids. V dropped 1 base and J dropped 3; count of bases not matched to a gene: 0. CDR3: CSVEGDSYEQYF. The CDR3 DNA is TGCAGCGTTGAAGGGGACAGCTACGAGCAGTACTTC.

The chain couples TRBV6-6 to TRBJ2-5; possible D gene TRBD2, 6 bases. V lost 6 bases and J lost 4, with 12 bases in between. In germline, CDR1 is MNHNY, CDR2 SVGAGI (reference sequence). The CDR3 contains 13 residues. The CDR3 sequence is CASRPTSLETQYF. CDR3 nucleotides: TGTGCCAGCAGGCCAACTAGCTTAGAGACCCAGTACTTC.

The rearrangement uses TRBV10-3 and TRBJ2-1, with unresolved D. This CDR3 contains 13 residues. The germline V and J ends were trimmed by 2 bases and 6 bases, with 8 bases remaining between them. Germline V lookup: CDR1 ENHRY, CDR2 SYGVKD. The CDR3 DNA sequence: TGTGCCATCAGTGAGGCGAAAGGCAATGAGCAGTTCTTC. Residues: CAISEAKGNEQFF.

The chain couples TRBV6-1 to TRBJ1-2; 7 positions agree with TRBD1. Germline V CDR1 and CDR2: MNHNS, SASEGT. Trimming took 7 bases from V and 8 from J; bases not matched to a gene: 13. The CDR3 spans 14 residues. CDR3 DNA: TGTGCCAGCACCCCTGAGGGGGCGGCGGGGGGCTACACCTTC. Protein sequence: CASTPEGAAGGYTF.

The chain recombines TRBV7-6 with TRBJ2-7; a weak D match, TRBD2 (6 bases). The ends were cut back, 5 bases at V and 7 bases at J, with 9 bases in the middle. Germline CDR1 SGHVS, CDR2 FNYEAQ. The CDR3 is 11 residues long. CDR3 nucleotide sequence: TGTGCCAGCAGCCCGGGGGATGAGCAGTACTTC. Its protein product is CASSPGDEQYF.

About this clone itself: Other DNA sequences of this sample code for an identical CDR3. The chain uses TRBV7-2 and TRBJ1-5, with D unresolved. CDR3 length: 13 residues. Germline V lookup: CDR1 SGHTA, CDR2 FQGNSA. The V gene lost 2 bases and the J gene lost 4 bases, with 6 bases spanning the gap. CDR3 residues: CASSLSVNQPQHF. In nucleotides, the CDR3 is TGTGCCAGCAGCTTAAGTGTAAATCAGCCCCAGCATTTT. Full variable domain (missing parts from reference TRBV7-2 and TRBJ1-5): GAGVSQSPSNKVTEKGKDVELRCDPISGHTALYWYRQSLGQGLEFLIYFQGNSAPDKSGLPSDRFSAERTGGSVSTLTIQRTQQEDSAVYLCASSLSVNQPQHFGDGTRLSIL.

This clone came up many times. The chain recombines TRBV10-3 with TRBJ2-1; D remains ambiguous. The V and J ends lost 0 bases and 9 bases respectively, with 9 bases between them. Germline CDR1 and CDR2: ENHRY and SYGVKD. The CDR3 totals 13 residues. In DNA, the CDR3 is TGTGCCATCAGTGAGTCGAATGGGATTGAGCAGTTCTTC. Its protein is CAISESNGIEQFF.

The chain carries TRBV5-6 and TRBJ1-2, with D unresolved. The ends were cut back, 7 bases at V and 8 bases at J, with 27 bases in the middle. Per germline, CDR1 SGHDT and CDR2 YYEEEE. This CDR3 has 16 residues. The CDR3 reads CASDPRRVPSRRGYTF. The CDR3 DNA sequence: TGTGCCAGCGACCCACGGCGGGTCCCCTCCAGGAGGGGCTACACCTTC.

As regards this clone: One end of the junction is discordant with germline, which a read error may explain. This chain uses TRBV25-1 with TRBJ1-1, with TRBD1 as a possible D gene (5 bases). Per germline, CDR1 MGHDK and CDR2 SYGVNS. The CDR3 has 14 amino acids. The CDR3 sequence: CASNEGALNTEAFF. The CDR3 bases are TGTGCCAGCAATGAAGGGGCCCTCAACACTGAAGCTTTCTTT.

The chain is built from TRBV29-1 and TRBJ2-5; no clear D. Between the trimmed V and J ends, which lost 6 bases and 5 bases, there was a span of 10 bases. This CDR3 is built from 11 residues. The germline V gene encodes CDR1 SQVTM and CDR2 ANQGSEA. CDR3 bases: TGCAGCGTGGAGATTTGGGAGACCCAGTACTTC. Amino acids: CSVEIWETQYF.